The next 17 T cell receptor beta chains were all read from a single sample in a study of blood T cell repertoires in COVID-19. TCRdb's table, derived via immunoSEQ multiplex PCR, lists solely in-frame clones and lacks some. The repertoire holds about 170,000 clones, with approximately 79% as singletons. The material sequenced was peripheral blood. The receptors here all came from an elderly woman with acute or convalescent COVID-19.

This chain connects TRBV7-8 to TRBJ1-3, with 7 bases identical to TRBD1. CDR3 length equals 14 residues. With 6 bases clipped from V and 1 base from J, the junction kept 3 bases outside the gene matches. In germline, CDR1 is SGHVS, CDR2 FQNEAQ. CDR3: CASSTGDSGNTIYF. Here the CDR3 DNA reads TGTGCCAGCAGTACAGGGGATTCTGGAAACACCATATATTTT.

There are a few counts of this clone. The chain recombines TRBV24-1 with TRBJ1-5; 10 positions match TRBD1. The trim removed 11 bases at V and 7 bases at J, leaving 7 bases unmatched. The length of the CDR3 is 13 residues. CDR1 KGHDR and CDR2 SFDVKD come from the germline V gene. CDR3 protein: CAKPGQGKQPQHF. In DNA, the CDR3 is TGTGCCAAGCCGGGACAGGGGAAGCAGCCCCAGCATTTT.

In this sample, this clone turned up a few times. CDR3 region: CASSQDRGNNSPLHF. CDR3 coding DNA: TGCGCCAGCAGCCAAGATAGGGGAAATAATTCACCCCTCCACTTT. The V call is TRBV4-3, the J call TRBJ1-6; maybe TRBD1 (5 bases). Trimming cost V 0 bases and J 5 bases, with 8 bases left between them. This CDR3 comprises 15 residues. In germline, CDR1 is LGHNA, CDR2 YSLEER.

The chain employs TRBV2 and TRBJ1-6; 7 positions match TRBD1. Germline loops: CDR1 SNHLY, CDR2 FYNNEI. The CDR3 is made up of 14 amino acids. Trimming cost V 10 bases and J 7 bases; bases outside gene matches: 10. The CDR3 loop is CATSTRDSNSPLHF. DNA for the CDR3: TGTGCCACCTCAACACGGGACAGCAATTCACCCCTCCACTTT. Drawing the rest from reference TRBV2 and TRBJ1-6, the complete variable domain is EPEVTQTPSHQVTQMGQEVILRCVPISNHLYFYWYRQILGQKVEFLVSFYNNEISEKSEIFDDQFSVERPDGSNFTLKIRSTKLEDSAMYFCATSTRDSNSPLHFGNGTRLTVT.

The chain combines TRBV5-1 with TRBJ2-7; D gene unclear. There are 11 residues in the CDR3. Germline V CDR1 and CDR2: SGHRS, YFSETQ. V lost 0 bases and J 5 bases, leaving 3 bases between the germline ends. CDR3 DNA: TGCGCCAGCAGCTTGGTCGACGAGCAGTACTTC. It encodes CASSLVDEQYF.

In this sample, this clone turned up once. The chain links TRBV28 to TRBJ2-7; 7 bases match TRBD2. Germline CDR1 reads MDHEN; CDR2 reads SYDVKM. The CDR3 has 13 residues. V shed 8 bases, J shed 5 bases, and the junction held 9 bases outside the gene matches. The CDR3 protein is CASVGEGRDEQYF. CDR3 coding DNA: TGTGCCAGCGTAGGGGAGGGCCGAGACGAGCAGTACTTC.

For the CDR3, the DNA is TGCGCCAGCAGCCCGGGACAGGGCAACTATGGCTACACCTTC. This codes for CASSPGQGNYGYTF. The rearrangement uses TRBV5-1 and TRBJ1-2, with 9 nucleotides matching TRBD1. The CDR3 loop spans 14 amino acids. Germline V gives CDR1 SGHRS, CDR2 YFSETQ. Germline trimming cut 4 bases from V and 2 bases from J; bases unmatched to any gene: 3.

This clone was counted only a few times. The rearrangement joins TRBV7-2 to TRBJ2-7; 8 bases are a match to TRBD2. CDR3 length: 14 amino acids. The ends lost 2 bases at V and 3 bases at J; junction bases unmatched: 3. Germline V gene data show CDR1 as SGHTA and CDR2 as FQGNSA. The CDR3 reads CASSLFSGVYEQYF. The CDR3 nucleotides read TGTGCCAGCAGCTTATTTAGCGGGGTCTACGAGCAGTACTTC. Based on the CDR3 plus reference TRBV7-2 and TRBJ2-7, the full variable domain is GAGVSQSPSNKVTEKGKDVELRCDPISGHTALYWYRQSLGQGLEFLIYFQGNSAPDKSGLPSDRFSAERTGGSVSTLTIQRTQQEDSAVYLCASSLFSGVYEQYFGPGTRLTVT.

The chain joins TRBV28 to TRBJ2-2; 8 nucleotides align to TRBD1. V shed 3 bases, J shed 0 bases, and the junction held 6 bases outside the gene matches. From germline, CDR1 is MDHEN and CDR2 SYDVKM. This CDR3 is 17 amino acids long. The CDR3 protein is CASSFRQGISNTGELFF. The CDR3 DNA reads as TGTGCCAGCAGTTTCCGACAGGGGATTTCGAACACCGGGGAGCTGTTTTTT.

V and J are TRBV29-1 and TRBJ2-7; TRBD2 agrees at 14 bases. V lost 6 bases to trimming and J lost 1 base; unmatched junction nucleotides: 8. Germline lookup yields CDR1 SQVTM and CDR2 ANQGSEA. There are 16 residues in the CDR3. The CDR3 reads CSVGLAGGTISYEQYF. Here the CDR3 DNA reads TGCAGCGTCGGACTAGCGGGAGGCACCATATCCTACGAGCAGTACTTC.

The chain carries TRBV6-5 and TRBJ1-3; TRBD1 is a possible D gene (6 bases). Germline CDR1 and CDR2: MNHEY and SVGAGI. Trimming took off 2 bases at V and 8 bases at J, with 13 bases between the two ends. The CDR3 loop spans 14 amino acids. CDR3 protein: CASSYGGRADTIYF. Written as DNA, the CDR3 is TGTGCCAGCAGTTACGGGGGCAGGGCGGACACCATATATTTT.

The chain is built from TRBV3-1 (or the pseudogene TRBV3-2) and TRBJ2-7, with D unresolved. The CDR3 runs to 11 residues. CDR1 is LGHDT and CDR2 is YNNKEL in the germline V gene (reference sequence). V was pared by 5 bases and J by 4 bases, with 6 bases between. CDR3 DNA sequence: TGTGCCAGCAGCGAACAGTACGAGCAGTACTTC. It codes for CASSEQYEQYF.

The rearrangement joins TRBV5-8 to TRBJ1-6; a possible D gene is TRBD1 (6 bases). This CDR3 comprises 16 residues. Trimming removed 1 base at V and 7 bases at J, with 15 bases between. The germline gives CDR1 SGHTS, CDR2 YDEGEE. CDR3 in amino acids: CASSLTIQGPNSPLHF. CDR3 nucleotide sequence: TGTGCCAGCAGCTTGACAATACAGGGCCCCAATTCACCCCTCCACTTT. Full variable domain (outside the CDR3, taken from reference TRBV5-8 and TRBJ1-6): EAGVTQSPTHLIKTRGQQATLRCSPISGHTSVYWYQQALGLGLQFLLWYDEGEERNRGNFPPRFSGRQFPNYSSELNVNALELEDSALYLCASSLTIQGPNSPLHFGNGTRLTVT.

To note about this clone: Relative to the germline gene, one junction end is altered; a read error may explain this. The rearrangement links TRBV10-1 to TRBJ1-1; perhaps TRBD1 as D (6 bases). CDR1 and CDR2 from the germline V gene are WNHNN and SYGVQD (reference sequence). The CDR3 covers 13 residues. For the CDR3, the DNA is TGCGCCAGCAGGAAAGACAGGAACAATGAAGCTTTCTTT. As protein: CASRKDRNNEAFF.

The rearrangement uses TRBV5-1 and TRBJ1-2, with 10 bases that match TRBD1. CDR1 and CDR2 (germline): SGHRS, YFSETQ. V dropped 4 bases and J dropped 10; count of bases not matched to a gene: 13. The CDR3 runs to 15 residues. The CDR3 sequence is CASSDRTGTGVHYTF. The DNA for the CDR3 is TGCGCCAGCAGCGATAGGACCGGGACAGGGGTCCACTACACCTTC. The variable domain in full, completed from reference TRBV5-1 and TRBJ1-2, reads KAGVTQTPRYLIKTRGQQVTLSCSPISGHRSVSWYQQTPGQGLQFLFEYFSETQRNKGNFPGRFSGRQFSNSRSEMNVSTLELGDSALYLCASSDRTGTGVHYTFGSGTRLTVV.

The chain is built from TRBV3-1 (or the pseudogene TRBV3-2) and TRBJ2-4; perhaps TRBD1 as D (5 bases). V gave up 6 bases and J gave up 0 bases, with 9 bases separating them. The CDR3 has 14 residues. Germline CDR1 reads LGHDT; CDR2 reads YNNKEL (reference sequence). The CDR3, as DNA: TGTGCCAGCAGTACACAGGCAGCCAAAAACATTCAGTACTTC. Encoded protein: CASSTQAAKNIQYF.

The chain carries TRBV6-6 and TRBJ1-6, with TRBD1 as a possible D gene (6 bases). Trimming left V 5 bases short and J 5 bases short, with 19 bases between. Germline V CDR1 and CDR2: MNHNY, SVGAGI (reference sequence). The CDR3 has 17 residues. The CDR3 protein is CASSRNYPGQNNSPLHF. In DNA, the CDR3 is TGTGCCAGCAGTCGGAACTACCCGGGACAAAATAATTCACCCCTCCACTTT.